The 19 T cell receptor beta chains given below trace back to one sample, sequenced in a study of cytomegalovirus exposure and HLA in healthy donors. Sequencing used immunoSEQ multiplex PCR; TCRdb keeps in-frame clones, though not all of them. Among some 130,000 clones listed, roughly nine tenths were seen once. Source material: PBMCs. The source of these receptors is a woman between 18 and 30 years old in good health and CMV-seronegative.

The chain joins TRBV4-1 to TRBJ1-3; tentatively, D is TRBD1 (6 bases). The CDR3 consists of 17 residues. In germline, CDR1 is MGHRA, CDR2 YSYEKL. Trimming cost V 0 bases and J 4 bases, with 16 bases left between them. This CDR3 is CASSQDGGGGVGNTIYF. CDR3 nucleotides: TGCGCCAGCAGCCAAGATGGGGGAGGGGGAGTCGGAAACACCATATATTTT.

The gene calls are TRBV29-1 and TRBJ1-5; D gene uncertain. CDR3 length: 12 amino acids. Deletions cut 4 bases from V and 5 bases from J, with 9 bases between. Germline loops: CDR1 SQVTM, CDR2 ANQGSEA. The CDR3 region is CSVGARDQPQHF. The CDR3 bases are TGCAGCGTTGGAGCACGGGATCAGCCCCAGCATTTT. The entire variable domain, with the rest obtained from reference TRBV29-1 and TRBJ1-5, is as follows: SAVISQKPSRDICQRGTSLTIQCQVDSQVTMMFWYRQQPGQSLTLIATANQGSEATYESGFVIDKFPISRPNLTFSTLTVSNMSPEDSSIYLCSVGARDQPQHFGDGTRLSIL.

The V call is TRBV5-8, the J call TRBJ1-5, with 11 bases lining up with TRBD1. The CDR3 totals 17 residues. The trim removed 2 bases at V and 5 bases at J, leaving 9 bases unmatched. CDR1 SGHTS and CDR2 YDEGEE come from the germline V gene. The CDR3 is CASSLGGTGGRHQPQHF. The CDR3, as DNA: TGTGCCAGCAGCTTAGGCGGGACAGGGGGGAGACATCAGCCCCAGCATTTT.

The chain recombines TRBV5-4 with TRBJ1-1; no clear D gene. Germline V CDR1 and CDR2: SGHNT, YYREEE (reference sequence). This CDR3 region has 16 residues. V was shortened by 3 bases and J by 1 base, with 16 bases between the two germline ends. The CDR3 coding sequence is TGTGCCAGCAGCTCTGAGACACTGCCTACGAACACTGAAGCTTTCTTT. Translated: CASSSETLPTNTEAFF.

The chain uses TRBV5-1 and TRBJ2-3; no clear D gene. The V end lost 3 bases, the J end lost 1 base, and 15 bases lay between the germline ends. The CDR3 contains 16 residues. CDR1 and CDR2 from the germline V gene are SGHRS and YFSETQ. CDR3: CASSWASSFGTDTQYF. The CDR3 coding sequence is TGCGCCAGCAGCTGGGCCTCTTCGTTTGGCACAGATACGCAGTATTTT. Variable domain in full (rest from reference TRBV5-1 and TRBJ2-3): KAGVTQTPRYLIKTRGQQVTLSCSPISGHRSVSWYQQTPGQGLQFLFEYFSETQRNKGNFPGRFSGRQFSNSRSEMNVSTLELGDSALYLCASSWASSFGTDTQYFGPGTRLTVL.

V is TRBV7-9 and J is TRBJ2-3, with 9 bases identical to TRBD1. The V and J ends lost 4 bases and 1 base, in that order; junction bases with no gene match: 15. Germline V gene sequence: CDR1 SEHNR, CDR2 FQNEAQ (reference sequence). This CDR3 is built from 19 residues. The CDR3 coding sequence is TGTGCCAGCAGCTCACCCCCGAATCCAACAGGGGGCCGCACAGATACGCAGTATTTT. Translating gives CASSSPPNPTGGRTDTQYF.

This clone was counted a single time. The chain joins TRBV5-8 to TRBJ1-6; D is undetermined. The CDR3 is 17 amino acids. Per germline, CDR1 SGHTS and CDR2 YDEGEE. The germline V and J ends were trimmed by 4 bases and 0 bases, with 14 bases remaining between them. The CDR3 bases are TGTGCCAGCAGCATTCGGGGTTCCAGCTCCTATAATTCACCCCTCCACTTT. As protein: CASSIRGSSSYNSPLHF.

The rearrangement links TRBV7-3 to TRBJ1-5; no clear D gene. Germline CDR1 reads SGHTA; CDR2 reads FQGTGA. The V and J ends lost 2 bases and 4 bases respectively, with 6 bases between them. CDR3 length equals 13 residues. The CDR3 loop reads CASSLGQNQPQHF. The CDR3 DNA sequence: TGTGCCAGCAGCTTAGGGCAGAATCAGCCCCAGCATTTT.

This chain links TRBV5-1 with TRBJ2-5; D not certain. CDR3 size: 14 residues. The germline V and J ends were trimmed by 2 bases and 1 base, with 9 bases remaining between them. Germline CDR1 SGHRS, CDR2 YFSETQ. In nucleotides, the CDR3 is TGCGCCAGCAGCTTATTGTCATTCCAAGAGACCCAGTACTTC. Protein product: CASSLLSFQETQYF.

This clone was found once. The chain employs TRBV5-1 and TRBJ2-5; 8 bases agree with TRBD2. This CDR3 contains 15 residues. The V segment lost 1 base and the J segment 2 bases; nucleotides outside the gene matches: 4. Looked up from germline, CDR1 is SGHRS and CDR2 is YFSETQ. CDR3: CASSLTGTRQETQYF. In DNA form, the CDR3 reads TGCGCCAGCAGCTTGACCGGGACTAGGCAAGAGACCCAGTACTTC.

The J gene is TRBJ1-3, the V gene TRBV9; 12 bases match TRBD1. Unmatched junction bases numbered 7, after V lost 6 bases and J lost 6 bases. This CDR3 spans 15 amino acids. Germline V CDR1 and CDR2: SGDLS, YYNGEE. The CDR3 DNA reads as TGTGCCAGCACTCGGGACAGGGGGCGCGTAAACACCATATATTTT. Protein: CASTRDRGRVNTIYF.

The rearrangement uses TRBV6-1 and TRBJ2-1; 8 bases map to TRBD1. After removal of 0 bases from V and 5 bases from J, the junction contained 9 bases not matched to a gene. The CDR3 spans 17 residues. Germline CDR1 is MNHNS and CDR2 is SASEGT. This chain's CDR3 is CASSEASRGRTDNEQFF. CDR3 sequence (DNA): TGTGCCAGCAGTGAAGCATCCAGGGGGCGTACAGACAATGAGCAGTTCTTC.

CDR3 bases: TGTGCCTCCCGGACAGCTAACTATGGCTACACCTTC. This sequence encodes CASRTANYGYTF. The chain combines TRBV27 with TRBJ1-2, with a weak D call TRBD1 (6 bases). Germline values: CDR1 MNHEY, CDR2 SMNVEV (reference sequence). Trimming took 11 bases from V and 0 from J, leaving 10 bases between them. CDR3 length: 12 residues.

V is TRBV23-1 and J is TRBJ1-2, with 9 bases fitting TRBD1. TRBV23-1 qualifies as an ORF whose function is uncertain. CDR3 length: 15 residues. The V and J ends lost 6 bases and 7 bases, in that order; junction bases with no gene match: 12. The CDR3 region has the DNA TGCGCCAGCAGCTCAAAGACAGGGGGGCTCACTGGCTACACCTTC. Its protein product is CASSSKTGGLTGYTF.

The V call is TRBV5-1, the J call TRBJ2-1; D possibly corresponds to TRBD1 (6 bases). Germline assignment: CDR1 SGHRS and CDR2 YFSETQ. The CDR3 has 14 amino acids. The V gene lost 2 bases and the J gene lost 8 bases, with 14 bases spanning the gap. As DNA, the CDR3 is TGCGCCAGCAGCTTCTGGCAGGGGCTCGATGAGCAGTTCTTC. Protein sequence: CASSFWQGLDEQFF.

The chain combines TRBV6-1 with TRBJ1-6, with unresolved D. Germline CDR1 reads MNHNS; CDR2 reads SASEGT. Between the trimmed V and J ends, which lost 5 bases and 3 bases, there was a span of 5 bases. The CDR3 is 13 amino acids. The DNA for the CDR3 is TGTGCCAGCAGTCCTTTCTATAATTCACCCCTCCACTTT. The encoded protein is CASSPFYNSPLHF.

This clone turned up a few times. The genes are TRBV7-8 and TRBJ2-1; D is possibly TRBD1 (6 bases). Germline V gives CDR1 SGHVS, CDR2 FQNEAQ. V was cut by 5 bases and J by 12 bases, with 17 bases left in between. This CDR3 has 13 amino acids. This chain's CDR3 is CASSLNPQQGQFF. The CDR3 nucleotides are TGTGCCAGCAGCCTCAACCCACAACAGGGGCAGTTCTTC.

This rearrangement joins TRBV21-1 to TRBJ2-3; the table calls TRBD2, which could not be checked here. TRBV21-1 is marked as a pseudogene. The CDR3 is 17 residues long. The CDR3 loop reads CASSKAELAGDTDTQYF. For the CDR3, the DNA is TGTGCCAGCAGCAAAGCTGAACTAGCGGGGGACACAGATACGCAGTATTTT.

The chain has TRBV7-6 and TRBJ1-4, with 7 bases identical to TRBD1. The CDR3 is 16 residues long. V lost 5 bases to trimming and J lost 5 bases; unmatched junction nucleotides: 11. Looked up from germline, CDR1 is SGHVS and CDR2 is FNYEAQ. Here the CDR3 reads CASSQWTGTENEKLFF. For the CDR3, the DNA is TGTGCCAGCAGCCAATGGACCGGGACAGAGAATGAAAAACTGTTTTTT.